This TCR beta chain was recovered during a study of human T cells and chemical hapten exposure. CDR1 and CDR2 from the germline V gene are SGHKS and YYEKEE (reference sequence). CDR3 size: 15 residues. Trimming left V 5 bases short and J 7 bases short, with 19 bases between. Time point given: patch test 1, 2 weeks after DPC sensitization. Treatment here: therapeutic diphenylcyclopropenone sensitization with weekly scalp DPC. TCRdb called the RACE reads again in MiXCR, with one record for every CDR3 protein. The sample holds 70,000 to 75,000 distinct CDR3 sequences, 32% seen once. This sample comprised whole blood, obtained in connection with sensitization to the hapten diphenylcyclopropenone (DPC). The clonotype was recovered from a man aged 40-50 years with alopecia areata. Some clones in this sample may be carry-over from other donors' samples. The genes are TRBV5-5 and TRBJ2-1, with D possibly being TRBD2 (5 bases). The CDR3 region is CASSVMTGWNNEQFF. Written as DNA, the CDR3 is TGTGCCAGCAGTGTGATGACGGGATGGAATAATGAGCAGTTCTTC.